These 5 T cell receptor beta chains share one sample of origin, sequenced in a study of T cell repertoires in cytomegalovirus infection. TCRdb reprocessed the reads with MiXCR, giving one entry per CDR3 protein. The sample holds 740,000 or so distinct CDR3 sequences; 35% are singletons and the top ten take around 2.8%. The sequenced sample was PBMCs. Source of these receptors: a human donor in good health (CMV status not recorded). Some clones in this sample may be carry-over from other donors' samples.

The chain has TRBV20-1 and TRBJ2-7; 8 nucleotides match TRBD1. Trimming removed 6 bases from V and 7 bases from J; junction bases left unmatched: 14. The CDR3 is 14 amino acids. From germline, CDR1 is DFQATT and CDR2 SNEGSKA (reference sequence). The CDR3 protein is CSARSRQGFAEQYF. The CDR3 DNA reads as TGCAGTGCGCGCTCGAGACAGGGGTTTGCGGAGCAGTACTTC.

Here the CDR3 reads CASSSDRVRGYTF. The CDR3, as DNA: TGTGCCAGCAGTTCGGACAGGGTACGTGGCTACACCTTC. J is TRBJ1-2 and V is TRBV12-3 or TRBV12-4, with TRBD1 matching over 8 bases. The CDR3 covers 13 residues. Losses at the gene ends were 4 bases for V and 7 bases for J; bases not matched to a gene: 5.

As DNA, the CDR3 is TGTGCCATCAGTGAGTCCAGCAGCAACTATGGCTACACCTTC. Translated, it gives CAISESSSNYGYTF. The chain joins TRBV10-3 to TRBJ1-2; D is undetermined. Germline V CDR1 and CDR2: ENHRY, SYGVKD. V was pared by 0 bases and J by 2 bases, with 7 bases between. CDR3 length: 14 amino acids.

The CDR3 region has the DNA TGCAGTGCCATCGGACCTACTGGCGAGCAGTTCTTC. Translated: CSAIGPTGEQFF. The chain recombines TRBV20-1 with TRBJ2-1; D is unresolved. V was clipped by 6 bases and J by 10 bases, with 16 bases between them. CDR1 and CDR2 (germline): DFQATT, SNEGSKA (reference sequence). The CDR3 has 12 residues.

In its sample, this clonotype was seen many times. CDR3 nucleotides: TGTGCCAGCAGCTCGGATTGGACTAGCGGGACGCAGTATTTT. Protein: CASSSDWTSGTQYF. The chain uses TRBV11-3 and TRBJ2-3, with 11 bases lining up with TRBD2. Germline V CDR1 and CDR2: SGHNT, YENEEA. Unmatched junction bases numbered 6, after V lost 4 bases and J lost 9 bases. This CDR3 has 14 amino acids.